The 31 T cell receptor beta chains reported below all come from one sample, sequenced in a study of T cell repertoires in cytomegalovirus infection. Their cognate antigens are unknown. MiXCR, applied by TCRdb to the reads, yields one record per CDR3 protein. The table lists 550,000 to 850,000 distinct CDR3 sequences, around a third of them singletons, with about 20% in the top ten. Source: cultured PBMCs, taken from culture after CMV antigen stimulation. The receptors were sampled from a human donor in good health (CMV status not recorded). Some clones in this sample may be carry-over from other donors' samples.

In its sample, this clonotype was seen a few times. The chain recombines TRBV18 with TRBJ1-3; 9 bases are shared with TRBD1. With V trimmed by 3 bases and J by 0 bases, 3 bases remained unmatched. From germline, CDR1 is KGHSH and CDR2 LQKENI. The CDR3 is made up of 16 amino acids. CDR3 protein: CASSPGTGISGNTIYF. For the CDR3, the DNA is TGTGCCAGCTCACCCGGGACAGGGATCTCTGGAAACACCATATATTTT. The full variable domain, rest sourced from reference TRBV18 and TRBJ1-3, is NAGVMQNPRHLVRRRGQEARLRCSPMKGHSHVYWYRQLPEEGLKFMVYLQKENIIDESGMPKERFSAEFPKEGPSILRIQQVVRGDSAAYFCASSPGTGISGNTIYFGEGSWLTVV.

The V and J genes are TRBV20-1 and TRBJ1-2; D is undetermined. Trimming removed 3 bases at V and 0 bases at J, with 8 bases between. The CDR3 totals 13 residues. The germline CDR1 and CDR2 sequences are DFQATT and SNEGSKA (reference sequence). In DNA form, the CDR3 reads TGCAGTGCTAGTGTAGCACCTAACTATGGCTACACCTTC. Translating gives CSASVAPNYGYTF.

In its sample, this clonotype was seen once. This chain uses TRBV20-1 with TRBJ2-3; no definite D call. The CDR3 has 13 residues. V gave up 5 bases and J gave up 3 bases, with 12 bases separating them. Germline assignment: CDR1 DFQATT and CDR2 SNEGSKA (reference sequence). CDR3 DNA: TGCAGTGCTCGGCTGTATTTTACAGATACGCAGTATTTT. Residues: CSARLYFTDTQYF.

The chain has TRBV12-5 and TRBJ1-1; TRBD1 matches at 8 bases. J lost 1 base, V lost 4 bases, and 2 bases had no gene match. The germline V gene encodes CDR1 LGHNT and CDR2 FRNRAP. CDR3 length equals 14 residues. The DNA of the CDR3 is TGTGCTAGTGGTTGGGGACAGGCGAACACTGAAGCTTTCTTT. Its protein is CASGWGQANTEAFF.

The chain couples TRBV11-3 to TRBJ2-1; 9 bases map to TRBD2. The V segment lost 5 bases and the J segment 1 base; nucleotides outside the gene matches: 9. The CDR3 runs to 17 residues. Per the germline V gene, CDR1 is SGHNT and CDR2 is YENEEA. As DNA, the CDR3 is TGTGCCAGCAGCAAAGGTGGGCTAGCGGGGTCCTACAATGAGCAGTTCTTC. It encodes CASSKGGLAGSYNEQFF.

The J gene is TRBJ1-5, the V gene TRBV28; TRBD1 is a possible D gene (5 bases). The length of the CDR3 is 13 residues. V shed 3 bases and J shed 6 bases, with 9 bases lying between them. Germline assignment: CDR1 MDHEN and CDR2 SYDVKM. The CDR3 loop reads CASSFEGTQPQHF. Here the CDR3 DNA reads TGTGCCAGCAGTTTTGAGGGGACTCAGCCCCAGCATTTT. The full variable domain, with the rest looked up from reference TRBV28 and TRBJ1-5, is DVKVTQSSRYLVKRTGEKVFLECVQDMDHENMFWYRQDPGLGLRLIYFSYDVKMKEKGDIPEGYSVSREKKERFSLILESASTNQTSMYLCASSFEGTQPQHFGDGTRLSIL.

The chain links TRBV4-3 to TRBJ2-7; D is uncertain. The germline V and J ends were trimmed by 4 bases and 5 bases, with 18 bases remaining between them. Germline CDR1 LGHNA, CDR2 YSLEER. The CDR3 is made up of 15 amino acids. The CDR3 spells CASSPLRGRENEQYF. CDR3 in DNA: TGCGCCAGCAGCCCGCTACGAGGTAGGGAAAACGAGCAGTACTTC.

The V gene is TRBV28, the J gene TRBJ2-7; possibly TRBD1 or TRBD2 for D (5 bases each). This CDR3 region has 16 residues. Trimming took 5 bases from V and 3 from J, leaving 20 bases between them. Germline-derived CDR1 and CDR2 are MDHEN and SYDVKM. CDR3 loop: CASSLAIRDPGYEQYF. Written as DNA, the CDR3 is TGTGCCAGCAGTCTTGCAATACGGGACCCTGGCTACGAGCAGTACTTC.

CDR3 sequence reads: CASSYNREYEQYF. CDR3 in DNA: TGTGCCAGCAGTTACAATAGGGAATACGAGCAGTACTTC. The gene calls are TRBV6-8 and TRBJ2-7; D call uncertain. Trimming cost V 2 bases and J 4 bases, with 9 bases left between them. CDR1 and CDR2 from the germline V gene are MNHGY and SAAAGT. The CDR3 runs to 13 residues.

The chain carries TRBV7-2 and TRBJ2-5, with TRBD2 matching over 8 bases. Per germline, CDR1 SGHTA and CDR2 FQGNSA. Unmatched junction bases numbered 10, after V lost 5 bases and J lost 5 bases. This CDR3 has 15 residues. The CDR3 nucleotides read TGTGCCAGCAGCCTTAGCGGGCCGGGGGGGGAGACCCAGTACTTC. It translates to CASSLSGPGGETQYF. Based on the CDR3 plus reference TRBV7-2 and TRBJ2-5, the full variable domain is GAGVSQSPSNKVTEKGKDVELRCDPISGHTALYWYRQSLGQGLEFLIYFQGNSAPDKSGLPSDRFSAERTGGSVSTLTIQRTQQEDSAVYLCASSLSGPGGETQYFGPGTRLLVL.

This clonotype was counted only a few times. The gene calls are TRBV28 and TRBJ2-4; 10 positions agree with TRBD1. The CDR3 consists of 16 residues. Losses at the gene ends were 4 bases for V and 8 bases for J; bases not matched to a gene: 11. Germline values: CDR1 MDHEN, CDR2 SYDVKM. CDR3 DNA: TGTGCCAGCAGTTCATCCCGGACAGGGGGTTTGGACATTCAGTACTTC. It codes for CASSSSRTGGLDIQYF.

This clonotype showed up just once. CDR3 amino acids: CASQSHGRRGKETQYF. The CDR3 coding sequence is TGTGCCAGCCAGTCACACGGTCGCAGGGGAAAAGAGACCCAGTACTTC. V usage is TRBV27 and J usage is TRBJ2-5; possible D gene TRBD1, 6 bases. Trimming took off 8 bases at V and 3 bases at J, with 22 bases between the two ends. The CDR3 sequence is 16 residues long. Germline V gene sequence: CDR1 MNHEY, CDR2 SMNVEV (reference sequence).

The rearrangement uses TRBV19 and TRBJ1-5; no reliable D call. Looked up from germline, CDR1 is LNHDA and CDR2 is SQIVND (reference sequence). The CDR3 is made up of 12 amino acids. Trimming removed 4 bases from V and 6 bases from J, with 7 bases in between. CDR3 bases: TGTGCCAGTAGTACCCTATTTCAGCCCCAGCATTTT. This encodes CASSTLFQPQHF.

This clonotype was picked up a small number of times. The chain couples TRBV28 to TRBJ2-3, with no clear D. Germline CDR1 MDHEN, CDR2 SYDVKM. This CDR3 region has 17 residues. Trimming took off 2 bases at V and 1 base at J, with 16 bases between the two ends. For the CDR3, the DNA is TGTGCCAGCAGTTTAGGTAGGGCAGGTATAGGCACAGATACGCAGTATTTT. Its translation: CASSLGRAGIGTDTQYF.

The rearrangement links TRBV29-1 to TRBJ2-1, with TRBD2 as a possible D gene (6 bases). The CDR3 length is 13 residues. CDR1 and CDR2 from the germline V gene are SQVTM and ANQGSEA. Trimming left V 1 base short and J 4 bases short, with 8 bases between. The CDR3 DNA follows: TGCAGCGTTGAAGGCGGGGTTTACAATGAGCAGTTCTTC. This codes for CSVEGGVYNEQFF.

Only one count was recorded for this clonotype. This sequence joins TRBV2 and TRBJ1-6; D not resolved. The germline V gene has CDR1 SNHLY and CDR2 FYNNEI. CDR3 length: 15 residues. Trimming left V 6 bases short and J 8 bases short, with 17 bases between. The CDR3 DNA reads TGTGCCAGCAGCGAAAGAAGGCTTAGGGATTCACCCCTCCACTTT. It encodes CASSERRLRDSPLHF.

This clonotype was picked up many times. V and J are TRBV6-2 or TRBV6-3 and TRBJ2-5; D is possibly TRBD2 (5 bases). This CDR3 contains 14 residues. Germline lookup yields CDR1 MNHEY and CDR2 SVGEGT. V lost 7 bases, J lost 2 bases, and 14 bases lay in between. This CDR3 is CASILRPGQETQYF. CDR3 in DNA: TGTGCCAGCATTCTCCGCCCGGGACAAGAGACCCAGTACTTC.

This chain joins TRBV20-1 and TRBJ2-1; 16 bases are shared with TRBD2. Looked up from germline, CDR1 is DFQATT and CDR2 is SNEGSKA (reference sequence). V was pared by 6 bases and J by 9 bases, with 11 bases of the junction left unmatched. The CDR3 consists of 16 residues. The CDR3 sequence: CSAQRGLAGGGGEQFF. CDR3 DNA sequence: TGCAGTGCACAAAGGGGACTAGCGGGGGGGGGCGGTGAGCAGTTCTTC.

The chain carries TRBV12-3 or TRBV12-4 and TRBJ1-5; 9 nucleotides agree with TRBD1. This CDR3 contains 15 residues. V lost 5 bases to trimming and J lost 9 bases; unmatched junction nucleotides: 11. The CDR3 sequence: CASSAKRQGDRPQHF. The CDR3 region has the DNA TGTGCCAGCAGTGCCAAACGACAGGGGGATCGGCCCCAGCATTTT.

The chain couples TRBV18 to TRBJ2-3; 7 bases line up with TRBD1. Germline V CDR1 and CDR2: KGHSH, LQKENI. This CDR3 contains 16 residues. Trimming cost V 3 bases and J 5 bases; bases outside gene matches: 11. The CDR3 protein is CASSPNPGTDLDTQYF. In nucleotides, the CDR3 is TGTGCCAGCTCACCCAATCCCGGGACAGACCTAGATACGCAGTATTTT.

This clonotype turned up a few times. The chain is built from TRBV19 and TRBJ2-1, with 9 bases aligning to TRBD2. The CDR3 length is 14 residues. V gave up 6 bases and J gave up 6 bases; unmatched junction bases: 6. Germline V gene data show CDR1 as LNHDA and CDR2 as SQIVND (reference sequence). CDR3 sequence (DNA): TGTGCCAGTAGCAAACTGACTAGCGGCAATGAGCAGTTCTTC. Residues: CASSKLTSGNEQFF.

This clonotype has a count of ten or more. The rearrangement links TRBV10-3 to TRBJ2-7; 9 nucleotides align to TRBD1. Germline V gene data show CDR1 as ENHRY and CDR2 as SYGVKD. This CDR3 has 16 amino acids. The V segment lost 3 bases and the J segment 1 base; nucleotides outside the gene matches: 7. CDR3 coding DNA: TGTGCCATCAGTGAAACCGGGACAGGGAGTTCCTACGAGCAGTACTTC. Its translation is CAISETGTGSSYEQYF.

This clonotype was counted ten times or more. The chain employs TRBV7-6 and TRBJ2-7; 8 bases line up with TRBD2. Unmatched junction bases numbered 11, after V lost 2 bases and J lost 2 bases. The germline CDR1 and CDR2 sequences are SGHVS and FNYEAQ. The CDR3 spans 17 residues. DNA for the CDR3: TGTGCCAGCAGCTTACAGCGGGGGCCTCCCGGGCCCTACGAGCAGTACTTC. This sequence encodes CASSLQRGPPGPYEQYF.

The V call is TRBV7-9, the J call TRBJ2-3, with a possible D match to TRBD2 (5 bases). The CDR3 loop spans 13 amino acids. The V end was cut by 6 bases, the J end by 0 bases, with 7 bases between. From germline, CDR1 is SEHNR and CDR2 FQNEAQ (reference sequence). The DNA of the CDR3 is TGTGCCAGCAGGGACTTCAGCACAGATACGCAGTATTTT. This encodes CASRDFSTDTQYF.

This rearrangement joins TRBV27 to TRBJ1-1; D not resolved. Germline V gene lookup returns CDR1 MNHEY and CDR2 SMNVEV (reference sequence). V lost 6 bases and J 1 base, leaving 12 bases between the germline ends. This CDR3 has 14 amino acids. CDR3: CASSSTLGNTEAFF. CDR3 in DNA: TGTGCCAGCAGCAGCACATTGGGGAACACTGAAGCTTTCTTT.

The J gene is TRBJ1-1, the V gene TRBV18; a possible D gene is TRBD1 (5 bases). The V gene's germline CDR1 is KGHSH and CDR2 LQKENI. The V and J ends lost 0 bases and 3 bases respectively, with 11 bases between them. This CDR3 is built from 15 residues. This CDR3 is CASSPPRQYDTEAFF. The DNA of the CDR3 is TGTGCCAGCTCACCACCTCGACAGTACGACACTGAAGCTTTCTTT.

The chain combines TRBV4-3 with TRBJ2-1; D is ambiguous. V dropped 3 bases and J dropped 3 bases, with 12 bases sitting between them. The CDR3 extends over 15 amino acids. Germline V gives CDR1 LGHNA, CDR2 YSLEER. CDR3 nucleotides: TGCGCCAGCAGCCATAGATTTGCGTTCTACAATGAGCAGTTCTTC. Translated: CASSHRFAFYNEQFF.

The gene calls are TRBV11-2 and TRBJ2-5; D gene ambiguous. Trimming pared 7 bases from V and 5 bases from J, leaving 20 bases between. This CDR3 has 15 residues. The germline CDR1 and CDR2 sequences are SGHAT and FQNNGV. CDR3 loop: CASILTLKTRETQYF. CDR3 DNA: TGTGCCAGCATCCTTACCTTAAAGACCAGGGAGACCCAGTACTTC.

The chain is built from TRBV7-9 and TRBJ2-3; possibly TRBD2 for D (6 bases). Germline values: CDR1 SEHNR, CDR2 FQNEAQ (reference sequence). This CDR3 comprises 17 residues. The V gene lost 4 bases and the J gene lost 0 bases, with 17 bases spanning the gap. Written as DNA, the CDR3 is TGTGCCAGCAGCTCCACGGGCGGGGCGAGGAGCACAGATACGCAGTATTTT. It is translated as CASSSTGGARSTDTQYF.

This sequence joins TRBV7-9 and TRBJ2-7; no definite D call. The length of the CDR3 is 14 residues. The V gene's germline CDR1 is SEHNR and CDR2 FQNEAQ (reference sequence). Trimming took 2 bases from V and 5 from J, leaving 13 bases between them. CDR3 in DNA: TGTGCCAGCAGCTTAAGCACAGCAATGCACGAGCAGTACGTC. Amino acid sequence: CASSLSTAMHEQYV.

This CDR3 reads CATSFPGQATYEQYF. The CDR3, as DNA: TGTGCCACCAGTTTTCCGGGACAGGCTACCTACGAGCAGTACTTC. This chain links TRBV15 with TRBJ2-7, with TRBD1 matching 8 bases. The CDR3 sequence is 15 residues long. The germline V gene has CDR1 LNHNV and CDR2 YYDKDF (reference sequence). Trimming cost V 6 bases and J 2 bases; bases outside gene matches: 9.